What follows is one T cell receptor beta chain and its context. Profiled with immunoSEQ multiplex PCR; TCRdb holds only in-frame clones, not every one. The sample lists about half a million clones; around 79% were seen once. Healthy and HIV-negative, the adult donors had no recent acute infections or vaccinations. Unsorted material relied on approximately 89 million PBMCs as the source of genomic DNA. This record comes from a study of shared clonotypes between healthy human individuals. Study-wide background: Serving as donors were a couple of women and a few men, whose ages spanned 18 to 49.

V gave up 5 bases and J gave up 2 bases; unmatched junction bases: 0. This CDR3 is built from 15 residues. Germline V gene data show CDR1 as MDHEN and CDR2 as SYDVKM. The source is a woman in her 40s in good health. Some clones in this sample may be carry-over from other donors' samples. This chain joins TRBV28 and TRBJ2-6; TRBD1 matches at 10 bases. The sample comprised PBMCs. The CDR3 loop reads CASSGQGAGANVLTF. In nucleotides, the CDR3 is TGTGCCAGCAGTGGACAGGGGGCTGGGGCCAACGTCCTGACTTTC.